The text below deals with one TCR beta chain. Its recognized antigen is unknown. Base qualities are missing; no much larger clone stands one base away. This sample was included in a study of CD8 T cells in Susac syndrome (dated by TCRdb to about 2019). For the wider study: The study used repertoire sequencing to test whether antigen drove CD8+ T cell activation and differentiation in Susac syndrome.

V and J are trimmed by 6 bases and 8 bases, and the gene matches miss 11 bases of the junction. The CDR3 goes from the cysteine to the phenylalanine over 14 residues. Only the CDR3 part of the read is kept: 42 bases, read in frame from the first base. CDR1 and CDR2 (SQVTM, ANQGSEA) derive from the germline V gene. High-throughput TCR beta sequencing profiled peripheral blood CD8+ and CD4+ T cells from healthy donors, Susac syndrome patients and multiple sclerosis patients. Healthy donors were included as age- and sex-matched controls. Bulk CD8+ and CD4+ T cells were purified by magnetic negative isolation, whereas CD8+ TEMRA cells were enriched by FACS. Blood was drawn into EDTA tubes, processed within 24 hours, and PBMCs were isolated by density gradient centrifugation. PBMCs intended for TCR sequencing were cryopreserved in liquid nitrogen and thawed later in a water bath at 37 degrees C. The sorted or isolated CD4+, CD8+ and CD8+ TEMRA cells reached a purity of at least 90%.

RNA was extracted using the RNeasy kit, and roughly 0.5 to 1 ug of the RNA was reverse transcribed with random hexamers. The immunoSEQ multiplex PCR assay, covering 54 Vbeta and 13 Jbeta segments, was used to amplify TCR beta CDR3 regions. PCR amplification bias was corrected by using a synthetic template baseline for primer optimization and computational correction. From the authors' description of their analysis: Reads were assigned to V, D and J genes according to IMGT and analyzed in immunoSEQ Analyzer, with only productive sequences retained. To calculate clonality, Shannon entropy was normalized by log2 of the number of productive unique sequences and then subtracted from one. For each patient and control, public and private clones were evaluated within the 100 most prevalent clones. Clones were defined as Susac-specific when absent from the healthy and MS cohorts, from approximately 1,100 published viral clones and from other ImmuneACCESS disease sequences. In TCRdb, the public reads were trimmed at Q25 with fastp and aligned with MiXCR, with productive beta chains retained. Each entry merges the rows of one CDR3 protein and shows their most common DNA and genes. The V and J calls follow TCRdb's processing rather than the paper's. The sample table records more than 120,000 distinct CDR3 sequences; roughly 95% of these occur just once. Of the sample, approximately 0.09% is held by the ten largest clones.

Broad study findings and their caveats: The study acknowledged that relatively few individuals were included in the TCR sequencing and HLA analysis.

This receptor chain uses TRBV29-1 and TRBJ2-1; a stretch of 9 junction bases matches TRBD2. The sequenced material came from CD4+ T cells from PBMCs. This sequence was found in a human donor in good health. The sequenced DNA is TGCAGCGTCCCTAGCGGGACCCCCGTGGATGAGCAGTTCTTC. This encodes CSVPSGTPVDEQFF.